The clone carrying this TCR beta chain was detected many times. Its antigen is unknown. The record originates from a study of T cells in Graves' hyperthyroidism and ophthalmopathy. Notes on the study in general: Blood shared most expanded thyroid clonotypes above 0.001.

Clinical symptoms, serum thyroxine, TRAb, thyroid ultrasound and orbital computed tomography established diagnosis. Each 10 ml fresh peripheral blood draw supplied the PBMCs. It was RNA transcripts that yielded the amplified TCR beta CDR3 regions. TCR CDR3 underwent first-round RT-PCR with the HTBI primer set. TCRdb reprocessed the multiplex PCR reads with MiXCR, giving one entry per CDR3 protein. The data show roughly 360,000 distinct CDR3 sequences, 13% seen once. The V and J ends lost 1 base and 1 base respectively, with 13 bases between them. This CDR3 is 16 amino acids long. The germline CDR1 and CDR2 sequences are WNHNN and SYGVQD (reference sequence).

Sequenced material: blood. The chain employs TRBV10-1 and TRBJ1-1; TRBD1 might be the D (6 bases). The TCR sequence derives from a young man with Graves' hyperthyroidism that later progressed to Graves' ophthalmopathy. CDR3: CASSEFRGAANTEAFF. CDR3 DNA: TGCGCCAGCAGTGAGTTTCGGGGGGCTGCGAACACTGAAGCTTTCTTT.